Sequencing of this T cell receptor (beta chain) was carried out in a study of blood T cell repertoires in COVID-19. Background on the study: T cells, B-cell-depleted T cells, or PBMCs provided the cDNA or gDNA that served as material.

In germline, CDR1 is KGHDR, CDR2 SFDVKD. The CDR3 consists of 14 residues. Trimming took off 4 bases at V and 1 base at J, with 9 bases between the two ends. This clone has only one observation. Generated by immunoSEQ multiplex PCR, the TCRdb table keeps only in-frame clones and is missing some. This table has about 220,000 clones, about 85% appearing once. The sample comprised peripheral blood. This TCR was recovered from a woman aged 55-69 years who had recovered from COVID-19. V gene TRBV24-1 combines with J gene TRBJ2-5; D possibly corresponds to TRBD1 (5 bases). CDR3 nucleotides: TGTGCCACCAGTGAAAGACAGCTCCAAGAGACCCAGTACTTC. Its protein product is CATSERQLQETQYF.